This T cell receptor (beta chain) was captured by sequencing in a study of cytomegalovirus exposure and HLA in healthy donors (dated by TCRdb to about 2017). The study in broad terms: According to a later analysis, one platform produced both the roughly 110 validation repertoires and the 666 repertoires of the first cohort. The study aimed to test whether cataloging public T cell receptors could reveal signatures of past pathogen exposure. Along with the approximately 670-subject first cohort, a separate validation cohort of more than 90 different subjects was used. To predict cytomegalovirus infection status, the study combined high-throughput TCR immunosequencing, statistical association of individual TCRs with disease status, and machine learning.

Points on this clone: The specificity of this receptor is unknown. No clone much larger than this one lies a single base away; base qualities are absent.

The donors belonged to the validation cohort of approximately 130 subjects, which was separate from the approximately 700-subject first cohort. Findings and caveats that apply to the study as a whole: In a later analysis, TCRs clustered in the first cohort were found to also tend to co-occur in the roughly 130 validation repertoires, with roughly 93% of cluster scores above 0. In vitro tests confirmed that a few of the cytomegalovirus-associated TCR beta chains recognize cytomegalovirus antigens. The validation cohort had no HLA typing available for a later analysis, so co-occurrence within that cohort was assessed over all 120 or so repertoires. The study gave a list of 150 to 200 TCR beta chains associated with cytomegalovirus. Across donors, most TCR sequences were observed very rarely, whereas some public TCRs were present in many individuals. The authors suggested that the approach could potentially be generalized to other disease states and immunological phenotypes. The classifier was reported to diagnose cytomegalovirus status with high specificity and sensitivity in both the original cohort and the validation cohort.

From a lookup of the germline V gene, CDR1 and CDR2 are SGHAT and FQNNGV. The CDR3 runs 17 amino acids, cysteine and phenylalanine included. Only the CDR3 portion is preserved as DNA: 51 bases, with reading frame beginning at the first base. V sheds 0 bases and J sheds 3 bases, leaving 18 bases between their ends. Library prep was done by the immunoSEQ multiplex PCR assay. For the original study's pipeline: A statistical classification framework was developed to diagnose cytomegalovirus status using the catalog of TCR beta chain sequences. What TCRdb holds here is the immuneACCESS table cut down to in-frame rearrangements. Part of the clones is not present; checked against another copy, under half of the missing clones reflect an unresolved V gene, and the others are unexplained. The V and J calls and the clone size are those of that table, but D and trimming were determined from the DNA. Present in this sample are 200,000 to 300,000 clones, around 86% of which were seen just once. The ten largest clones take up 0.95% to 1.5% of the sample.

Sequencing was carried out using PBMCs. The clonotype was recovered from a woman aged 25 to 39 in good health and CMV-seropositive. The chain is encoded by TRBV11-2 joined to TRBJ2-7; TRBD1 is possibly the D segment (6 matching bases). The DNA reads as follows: TGTGCCAGCAGCTTAGACACAGGACAGAACCTCTTCTACGAGCAGTACTTC. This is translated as CASSLDTGQNLFYEQYF.